These 8 T cell receptor beta chains share one sample of origin, sequenced in a study of lung T cells in sarcoidosis with Löfgren's syndrome. TCRdb processed the reads anew with MiXCR; each CDR3 protein has one entry. Counted here are 58,000 or so distinct CDR3 sequences, 21% occurring once; the ten biggest clones make up around 2.3%. Sequences were obtained from CD4+ T cells from PBMCs. The origin of the receptors is a human donor with sarcoidosis (Löfgren's syndrome or another form), or a control subject (not recorded which).

This clonotype occurred many times. The chain joins TRBV28 to TRBJ1-5; D gene ambiguous. Germline V gene sequence: CDR1 MDHEN, CDR2 SYDVKM. V shed 8 bases and J shed 4 bases, with 15 bases lying between them. The CDR3 has 14 amino acids. CDR3 amino acids: CASYRLPGNQPQHF. The CDR3 nucleotides read TGTGCCAGCTATCGGTTGCCGGGGAATCAGCCCCAGCATTTT.

This clonotype came up many times. V and J are TRBV6-1 and TRBJ2-1; D may be TRBD1 or TRBD2 (6 bases each). The CDR3 sequence is 15 residues long. Per the germline V gene, CDR1 is MNHNS and CDR2 is SASEGT. V was trimmed by 6 bases and J by 0 bases, leaving 12 bases between them. This CDR3 is CASSGRGRSYNEQFF. DNA for the CDR3: TGTGCCAGCAGCGGTCGGGGGCGCTCCTACAATGAGCAGTTCTTC.

Worth noting for this clonotype: A read error is possible here, since a much larger clone lies one base away. The chain employs TRBV10-2 and TRBJ2-1; 7 positions agree with TRBD1. Germline V gene lookup returns CDR1 WSHSY and CDR2 SAAADI. The CDR3 has 16 amino acids. The CDR3 bases are TGCGCCAGCAGTGAGTCGAGAGGGGGCTCCTACGATGAGCAGTTCTTC. Protein sequence: CASSESRGGSYDEQFF.

This chain uses TRBV29-1 with TRBJ2-1; 7 bases align to TRBD1. CDR1 is SQVTM and CDR2 is ANQGSEA in the germline V gene. The CDR3 length is 14 residues. Germline trimming cut 3 bases from V and 2 bases from J; bases unmatched to any gene: 4. The CDR3 coding sequence is TGCAGCGTTGAGAAGGGGGCAACCTACAATGAGCAGTTCTTC. Amino acid sequence: CSVEKGATYNEQFF.

This clonotype is labeled as medium-sized (0.01 to 0.1%). The rearrangement joins TRBV28 to TRBJ2-5, with D perhaps TRBD2 (7 bases). This CDR3 comprises 16 residues. V lost 0 bases to trimming and J lost 2 bases, with 13 bases between them. The V gene's germline CDR1 is MDHEN and CDR2 SYDVKM. The CDR3 DNA follows: TGTGCCAGCAGTTTATGGCGGGGGCCCCAGCAAGAGACCCAGTACTTC. This sequence encodes CASSLWRGPQQETQYF.

J is TRBJ1-2 and V is TRBV5-4, with D hard to call. The V and J ends lost 6 bases and 0 bases respectively, with 15 bases between them. Germline V gene lookup returns CDR1 SGHNT and CDR2 YYREEE (reference sequence). The CDR3 contains 15 residues. CDR3 sequence: CASKGARETNYGYTF. The CDR3 nucleotides read TGTGCCAGCAAGGGAGCGCGGGAAACTAACTATGGCTACACCTTC.

Details on this clonotype: A read error may be the cause here, since a much bigger clone is one base away. The CDR3, as DNA: TGCAGTGCTAGCACTCCCTTTGCGGGAGACGACGAGCAGTACTTC. Translating gives CSASTPFAGDDEQYF. This chain links TRBV20-1 with TRBJ2-7; 7 bases map to TRBD2. The ends lost 3 bases at V and 5 bases at J; junction bases unmatched: 13. The germline V gene encodes CDR1 DFQATT and CDR2 SNEGSKA (reference sequence). CDR3 length equals 15 residues.

This clonotype was seen ten or more times. The chain carries TRBV2 and TRBJ1-5; unclear D gene. The length of the CDR3 is 15 residues. Trimming left V 8 bases short and J 1 base short, with 15 bases between. Germline CDR1 and CDR2: SNHLY and FYNNEI. CDR3 DNA: TGTGCCAGCTGCGAACTCGCAAACAGCAATCAGCCCCAGCATTTT. Its translation is CASCELANSNQPQHF.